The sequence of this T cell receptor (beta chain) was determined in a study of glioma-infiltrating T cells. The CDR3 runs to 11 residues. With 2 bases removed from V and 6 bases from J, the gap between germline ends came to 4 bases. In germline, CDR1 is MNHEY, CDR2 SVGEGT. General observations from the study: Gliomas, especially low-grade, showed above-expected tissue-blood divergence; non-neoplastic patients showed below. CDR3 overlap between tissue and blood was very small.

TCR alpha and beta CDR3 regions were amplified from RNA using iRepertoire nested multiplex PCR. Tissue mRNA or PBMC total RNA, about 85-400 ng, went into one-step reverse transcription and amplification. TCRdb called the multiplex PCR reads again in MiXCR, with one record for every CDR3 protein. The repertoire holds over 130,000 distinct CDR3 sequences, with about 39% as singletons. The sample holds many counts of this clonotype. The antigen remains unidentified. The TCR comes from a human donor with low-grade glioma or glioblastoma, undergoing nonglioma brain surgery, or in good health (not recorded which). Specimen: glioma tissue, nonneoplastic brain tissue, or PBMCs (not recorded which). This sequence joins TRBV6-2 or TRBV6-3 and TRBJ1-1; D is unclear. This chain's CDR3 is CASSYIAEAFF. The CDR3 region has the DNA TGTGCCAGCAGTTACATTGCTGAAGCTTTCTTT.